This T cell receptor beta chain was found in a study of identical twins. This CDR3 region has 16 residues. V lost 4 bases and J lost 7; bases outside the gene matches: 11. CDR1 SQVTM and CDR2 ANQGSEA come from the germline V gene. Overall study results and limits: Whereas memory repertoires showed no such difference, abundant cord blood beta clonotypes carried fewer insertions. Recombination models fit unrelated individuals' TCR alpha sharing but underestimated twins'. Zero-insertion results could be subject to partial confounding by invariant MAIT and iNKT cells.

This clonotype occurred a few times. No antigen is known for it. Carrying unique molecular identifiers, the cDNA also gained a universal primer site through template switching. TCRdb reanalysed the 5' RACE reads using MiXCR and keeps one entry per CDR3 protein. Of 460,000 or so distinct CDR3 sequences in the sample, 14% were seen once. The same data also went into a second study, on yellow fever vaccine responses in identical twins.

The chain is built from TRBV29-1 and TRBJ2-1; 12 nucleotides agree with TRBD2. The sample was CD4+ T cells sorted from blood. This sequence originates from a woman under 30 in good health. The CDR3 DNA reads as TGCAGCGTTGTTGCCAATCTAGCGGGAGGGGAAAATGAGCAGTTCTTC. It specifies CSVVANLAGGENEQFF.